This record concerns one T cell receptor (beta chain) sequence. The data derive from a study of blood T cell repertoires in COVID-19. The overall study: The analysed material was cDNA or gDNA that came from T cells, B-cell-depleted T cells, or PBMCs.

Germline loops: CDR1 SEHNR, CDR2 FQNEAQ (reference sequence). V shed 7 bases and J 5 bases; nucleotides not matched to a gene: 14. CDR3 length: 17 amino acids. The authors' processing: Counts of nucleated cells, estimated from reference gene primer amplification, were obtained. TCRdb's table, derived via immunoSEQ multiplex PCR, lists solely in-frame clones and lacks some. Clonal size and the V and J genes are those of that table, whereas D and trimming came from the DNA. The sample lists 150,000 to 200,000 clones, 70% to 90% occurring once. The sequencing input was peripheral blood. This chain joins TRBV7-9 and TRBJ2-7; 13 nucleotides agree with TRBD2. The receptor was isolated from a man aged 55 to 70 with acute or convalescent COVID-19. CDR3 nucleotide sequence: TGTGCCAGCAACCCATACACAACTGGACTAGCGGGAGACGAGCAGTACTTC. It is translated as CASNPYTTGLAGDEQYF.